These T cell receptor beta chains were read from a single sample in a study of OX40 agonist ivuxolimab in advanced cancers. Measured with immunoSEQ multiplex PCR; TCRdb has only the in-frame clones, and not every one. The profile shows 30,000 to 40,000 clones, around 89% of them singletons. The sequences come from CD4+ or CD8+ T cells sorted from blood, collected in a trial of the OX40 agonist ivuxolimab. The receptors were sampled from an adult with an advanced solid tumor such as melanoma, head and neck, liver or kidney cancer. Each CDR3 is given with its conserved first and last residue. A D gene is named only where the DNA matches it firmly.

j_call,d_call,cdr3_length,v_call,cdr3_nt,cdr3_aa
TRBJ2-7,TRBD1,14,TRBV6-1,TGTGCCAGCAGTGAAAGATCCAGGGGGCTCGAGCAGTACTTC,CASSERSRGLEQYF
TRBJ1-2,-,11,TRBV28,TGTGCCAGCAGTTTAACAGGATCCTACACCTTC,CASSLTGSYTF
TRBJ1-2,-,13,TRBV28,TGTGCCAGCCTAGTGGCGGGGCGGCCAGGCTACACCTTC,CASLVAGRPGYTF
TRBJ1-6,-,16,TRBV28,TGTGCCAGCAGTTTCTCCGGGGGGCGGCTAAATTCACCCCTCCACTTT,CASSFSGGRLNSPLHF
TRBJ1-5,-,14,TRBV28,TGTGCCAGCAGGCATCTCAGGTCTAATCAGCCCCAGCATTTT,CASRHLRSNQPQHF
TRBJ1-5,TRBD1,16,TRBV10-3,TGTGCCATCAGTGAGTCGGGTGCAGGGGGACAGCAGCCCCAGCATTTT,CAISESGAGGQQPQHF
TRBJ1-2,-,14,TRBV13,TGTGCCAGCAGCTTAGGGGGTACTTTATATGGCTACACCTTC,CASSLGGTLYGYTF
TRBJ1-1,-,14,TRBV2,TGTGCCAGCAGTGACTGGACTTCGAACACTGAAGCTTTCTTT,CASSDWTSNTEAFF
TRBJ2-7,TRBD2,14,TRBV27,TGTGCCAGCAGTTGGCTAGCGGGGGTGAACGAGCAGTACTTC,CASSWLAGVNEQYF
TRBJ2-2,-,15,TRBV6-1,TGTGCCAGCAGTCCTAGGAAGGGGTACACCGGGGAGCTGTTTTTT,CASSPRKGYTGELFF